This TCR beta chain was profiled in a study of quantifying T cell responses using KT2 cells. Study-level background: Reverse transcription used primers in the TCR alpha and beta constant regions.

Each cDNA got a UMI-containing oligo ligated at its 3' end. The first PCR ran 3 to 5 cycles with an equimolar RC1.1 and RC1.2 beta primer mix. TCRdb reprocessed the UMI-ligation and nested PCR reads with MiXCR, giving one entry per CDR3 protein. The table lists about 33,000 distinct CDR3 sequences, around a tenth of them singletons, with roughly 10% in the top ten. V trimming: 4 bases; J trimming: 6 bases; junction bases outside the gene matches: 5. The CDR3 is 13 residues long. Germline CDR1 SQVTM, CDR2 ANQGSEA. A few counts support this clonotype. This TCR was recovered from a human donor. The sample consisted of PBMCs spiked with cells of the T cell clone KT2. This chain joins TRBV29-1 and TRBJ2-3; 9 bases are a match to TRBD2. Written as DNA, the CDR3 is TGCAGCGTTGTTAGCGGGGGCCGCGATACGCAGTATTTT. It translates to CSVVSGGRDTQYF.